The source of this TCR beta chain is a study of T cells in localized non-small cell lung cancer. Study results and limitations: Heterogeneity within the tumor remains possible, as just one region underwent sequencing. Exceeding tumor, uninvolved adjacent lung had the highest T cell clonality. Among blood samples, higher T cell density accompanied longer overall survival. Turning up in adjacent lung were a median roughly 50 of the top 100 tumor clones.

Worth noting for this clone: Its antigen is still unknown.

The table came from immunoSEQ multiplex PCR; TCRdb's copy has only in-frame clones and leaves some out. The sample comprises about 48,000 clones, roughly 80% of which are singletons, and roughly 17% rests with the top ten. This CDR3 spans 13 amino acids. The ends were cut back, 8 bases at V and 1 base at J, with 8 bases in the middle. Germline V gene sequence: CDR1 MNHNY, CDR2 SVGAGI (reference sequence). This specimen consisted of peripheral blood, obtained before any cancer treatment. This clonotype was sampled from a man between 40 and 70 years old with stage I squamous cell lung carcinoma. The chain links TRBV6-6 to TRBJ2-2; no reliable D call. CDR3 sequence (DNA): TGTGCCAGCCTGGAAGAGAACACCGGGGAGCTGTTTTTT. Translating gives CASLEENTGELFF.